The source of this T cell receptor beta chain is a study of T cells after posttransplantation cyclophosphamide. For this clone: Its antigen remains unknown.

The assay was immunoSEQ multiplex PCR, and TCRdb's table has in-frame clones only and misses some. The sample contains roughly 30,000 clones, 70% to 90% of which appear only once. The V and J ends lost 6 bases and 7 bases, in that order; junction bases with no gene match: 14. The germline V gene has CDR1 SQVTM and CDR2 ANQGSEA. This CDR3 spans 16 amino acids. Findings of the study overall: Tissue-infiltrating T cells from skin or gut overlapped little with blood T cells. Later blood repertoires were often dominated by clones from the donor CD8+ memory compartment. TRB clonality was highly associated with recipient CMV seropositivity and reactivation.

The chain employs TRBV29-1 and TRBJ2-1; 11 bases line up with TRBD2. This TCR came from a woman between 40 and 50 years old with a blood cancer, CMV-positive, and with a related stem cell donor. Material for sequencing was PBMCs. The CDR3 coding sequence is TGCAGCGTGAGGGAAACTAGCGGGGGAGGGGGGAATGAGCAGTTCTTC. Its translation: CSVRETSGGGGNEQFF.